This section outlines one TCR beta chain sequence together with its context. This clonotype appeared many times. Its antigen has not been determined. Per-base quality was not reported, and no clone a single base away is much larger than it. The receptor library was made with 5' RACE. Sequencing instrument: Illumina MiSeq. Library preparation attached unique molecular identifiers to individual cDNA molecules for quantitative, reproducible TCR counting. The study's own analysis went as follows. Samples had a median of about 96,000 TCRs, with a range from about 23,224 to 750,000. The Decombinator software suite was used to annotate V, J and CDR3 in the TCR reads. For PS versus PT1 abundance plots, all samples were subsampled to the same number of TCRs (28,000). Expanded TCRs were defined as absent before sensitization and observed at least eight times at the 2-week time point. In-frame beta chains were kept once TCRdb had trimmed the public reads at Q25 with fastp and called clones with MiXCR. Rows with one shared CDR3 protein collapse into an entry with the most common genes and DNA. None of the V and J calls come from the authors' own analysis; TCRdb made them. The sample table shows around 82,000 distinct CDR3 sequences, and about 8.4% are seen once. The biggest ten clones account for approximately 2.5% of the sample.

Unfractionated whole blood was collected in Tempus Blood RNA tubes, and total RNA was extracted from that blood. About five healthy volunteers acted as controls for TCR sequencing and had blood drawn at day 0, 2 weeks and 6 weeks. The record originates from a study of human T cells and chemical hapten exposure (dated by TCRdb to 2020 to 2023). At the level of the whole study: The libraries were sequenced as a pool, and the TCR yield per sample differed mostly because of small variations in library volumes within the pool. In alopecia patients, the study followed how the peripheral blood TCR repertoire changed in vivo over primary and secondary sensitization to diphenylcyclopropenone (DPC), a hapten. For every blood RNA sample, sequencing covered both the TCR alpha and TCR beta chains. Overall results and qualifications from the work: The number of TCRs above 1 in 1000 frequency did not change with DPC sensitization; there was no evidence of global repertoire structure alterations. Repeated subsampling changed both the strength of the expansion versus patch-test correlation and the threshold at which the correlation became significant.

The germline V gene (reference sequence) specifies DFQATT as CDR1 and SNEGSKA as CDR2. A distance of 19 bases separates the germline ends of V and J, which lose 0 bases and 7 bases respectively. Including the terminal cysteine and phenylalanine, the CDR3 comprises 16 residues. This entry keeps only the CDR3 DNA: 48 bases, framed from base 1. Rearrangement joined TRBV20-1 to TRBJ2-1; D gene: possibly TRBD1, on 5 matching bases. This clonotype was obtained from a male donor in good health. The DNA sequence reads TGCAGTGCTAGAGAACCGATCGGACGTTCAGGGAATGAGCAGTTCTTC. It is translated as CSAREPIGRSGNEQFF.